This T cell receptor (beta chain) was identified during a study of shared clonotypes between healthy human individuals. Germline V CDR1 and CDR2: KGHSH, LQKENI. Trimming left V 5 bases short and J 3 bases short, with 16 bases between. The CDR3 consists of 15 residues. Clones were read by immunoSEQ multiplex PCR, and TCRdb kept only the in-frame ones, dropping some. The repertoire holds 2.5 million or so clones, with 90% to 95% as singletons. The TCR originated in a man in his late teens or twenties in good health. The chain recombines TRBV18 with TRBJ1-1, with D maybe TRBD1 (6 bases). Sequenced: naive CD4+ T cells sorted from blood. Subset reported: CD45RA+ positively selected. Here the CDR3 reads CASSTATGTYTEAFF. In DNA form, the CDR3 reads TGTGCCAGCTCAACAGCTACAGGGACTTACACTGAAGCTTTCTTT.